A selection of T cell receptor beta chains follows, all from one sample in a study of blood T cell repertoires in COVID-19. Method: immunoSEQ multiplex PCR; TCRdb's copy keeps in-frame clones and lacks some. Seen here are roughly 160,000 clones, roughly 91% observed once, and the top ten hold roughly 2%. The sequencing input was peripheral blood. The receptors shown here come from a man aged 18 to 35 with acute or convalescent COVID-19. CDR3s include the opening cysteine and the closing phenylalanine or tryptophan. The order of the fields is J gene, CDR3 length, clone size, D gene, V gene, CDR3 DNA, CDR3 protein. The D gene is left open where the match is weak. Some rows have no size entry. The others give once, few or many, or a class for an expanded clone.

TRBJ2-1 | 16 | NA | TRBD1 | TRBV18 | TGTGCCAGCTCACCACCGGGACAGGGAACCTACAATGAGCAGTTCTTC | CASSPPGQGTYNEQFF
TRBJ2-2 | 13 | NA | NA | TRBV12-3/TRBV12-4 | TGTGCCAGCAGTTTAGGGAGCACCGGGGAGCTGTTTTTT | CASSLGSTGELFF
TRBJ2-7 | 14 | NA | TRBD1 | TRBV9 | TGTGCCAGCGGCCCCGGACAGGGGGTGGGCGAGCAGTACTTC | CASGPGQGVGEQYF
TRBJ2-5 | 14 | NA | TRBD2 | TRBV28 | TGTGCCAGCAGCGGTACTAGCGGGAGGAGTAGTAGGAACTTC | CASSGTSGRSSRNF
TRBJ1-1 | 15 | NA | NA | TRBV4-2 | TGTGCCAGCAGCCAAGGAGCGCTGCGCTTTACTGAAGCTTTCTTT | CASSQGALRFTEAFF
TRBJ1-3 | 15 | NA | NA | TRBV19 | TGTGCCAGTAGTGACGACAGGTCCTCTGGAAACACCATATATTTT | CASSDDRSSGNTIYF
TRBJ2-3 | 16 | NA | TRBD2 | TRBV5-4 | TGTGCCAGCAGCTTGGCACTAGCGGGGGGCACAGATACGCAGTATTTT | CASSLALAGGTDTQYF
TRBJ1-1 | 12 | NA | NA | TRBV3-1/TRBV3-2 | TGTGCCAGCCATCAAGCCGGGACTGAAGCTTTCTTT | CASHQAGTEAFF
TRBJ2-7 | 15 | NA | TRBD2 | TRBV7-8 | TGTGCCAGCAGCTTTGGTAGGACTAGCGGTTACGAGCAGTACTTC | CASSFGRTSGYEQYF
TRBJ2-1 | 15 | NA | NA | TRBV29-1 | TGCAGCTTGAGTCTGGTGGAAGGGAGAAGCGATGAGCAGTTCTTC | CSLSLVEGRSDEQFF
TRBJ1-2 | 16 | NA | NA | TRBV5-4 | TGTGCCAGCAGCTTGAATGGGGGCGCCGCAGTGGGTGGCTACACCTTC | CASSLNGGAAVGGYTF
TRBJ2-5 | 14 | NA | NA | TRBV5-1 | TGCGCCAGCAGCCTACGACAGGTCCAAGAGACCCAGTACTTC | CASSLRQVQETQYF
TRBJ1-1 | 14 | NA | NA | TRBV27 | TGTGCCAGCAACCCCGCGGGGGTCTACACTGAAGCTTTCTTT | CASNPAGVYTEAFF
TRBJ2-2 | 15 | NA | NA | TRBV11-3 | TGTGCCAGCAGCTTAGCAGGGGGGTACACCGGGGAGCTGTTTTTT | CASSLAGGYTGELFF
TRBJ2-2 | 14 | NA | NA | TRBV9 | TGTGCCAGCAGCGACTCAAGGAACACCGGGGAGCTGTTTTTT | CASSDSRNTGELFF
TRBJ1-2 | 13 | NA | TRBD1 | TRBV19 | TGTGCCAGTAATCAGGGGGTTAACTATGGCTACACCTTC | CASNQGVNYGYTF
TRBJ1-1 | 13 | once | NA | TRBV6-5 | TGTGCCAGCAGTTACGGACAGATCACTGAAGCTTTCTTT | CASSYGQITEAFF
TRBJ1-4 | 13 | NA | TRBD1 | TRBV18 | TGTGCCAGCACCCGGGACAGTAATGAAAAACTGTTTTTT | CASTRDSNEKLFF
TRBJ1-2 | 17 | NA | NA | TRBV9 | TGTGCCAGCAGCGTATCTCCAAGAGGGTTTCCCGATGGTGGCTACACCTTC | CASSVSPRGFPDGGYTF
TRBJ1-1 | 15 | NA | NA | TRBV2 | TGTGCCAGCAGTGAAGAAGGGGGTATGAACACTGAAGCTTTCTTT | CASSEEGGMNTEAFF
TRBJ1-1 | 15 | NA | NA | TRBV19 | TGTGCCAGTAGTATATCCCCCGGGAGCCCAACTGAAGCTTTCTTT | CASSISPGSPTEAFF
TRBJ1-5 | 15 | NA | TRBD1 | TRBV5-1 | TGCGCCAGCAGCTCCGGGACAGATAGCAATCAGCCCCAGCATTTT | CASSSGTDSNQPQHF
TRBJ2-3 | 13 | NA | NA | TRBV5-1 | TGCGCCAGCAGCTTGGGAGGGATAGATACGCAGTATTTT | CASSLGGIDTQYF
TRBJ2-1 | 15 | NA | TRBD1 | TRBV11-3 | TGTGCCAGCAGCGCACAGGGGGGCGGCACATATGAGCAGTTCTTC | CASSAQGGGTYEQFF
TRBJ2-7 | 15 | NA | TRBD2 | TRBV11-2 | TGTGCCAGCAGCTCGGTTAGCGGGCGGGCCTACGAGCAGTACTTC | CASSSVSGRAYEQYF